Included here is one T cell receptor (beta chain) sequence, with context. There is no known antigen for this receptor. The library was prepared using 5' RACE. The input for every TCR library was approximately 3,500 ng of total RNA. For each sample, cDNA synthesis was carried out in eight separate reactions using SMARTScribe reverse transcriptase. Unique molecular identifiers containing a 6-nucleotide sample barcode were introduced through template switching during cDNA synthesis. TCRalpha and TCRbeta cDNA was amplified by two nested PCRs of roughly 16 and 10 cycles, with bead purification after each PCR. Before amplification, the cDNA was treated with uracil DNA-glycosylase and purified using the QIAquick PCR purification kit. In the second PCR, Illumina TruSeq-compatible adapters and sample-specific barcodes were added. TapeStation and Qubit were used to check library quality and concentration, and approximately 5 ng of each library went into the pool. Sequencing of the pooled libraries was done on an Illumina HiSeq2500 single-index Rapid Run using custom sequencing primers and 2 x 100 bp reads. The authors' analysis ran thus. PCR and sequencing errors were corrected by UMI-based consensus assembly using MiGEC version 1.2.6. MiXCR version 2.1.1 was used for V(D)J alignment, clonotype assembly and CDR3 extraction. Normalisation of gene usage, clonotype sharing and MAIT/NKT TCR abundance was achieved by analysing the top 1000, 10 000 and 20 000 clonotypes per sample. After downsampling to 27 000 UMIs, diversity was calculated as the inverse Simpson index using the vegan R package. Paired Mann-Whitney U tests on discordant twin pairs were used, with Benjamini-Hochberg multiple-testing correction. One entry per CDR3 protein sequence results from the TCRdb reprocessing of the reads, with DNA left out. The V and J calls were determined by TCRdb, not by the authors. The sample's table covers 88,000 or so distinct CDR3 sequences. The top ten constitute roughly 7.4% of the sample.

Based on the germline V gene, the CDR1 and CDR2 sequences are ENHRY and SYGVKD. The CDR3 starts with the cysteine, ends with the phenylalanine, and has 15 residues. No DNA is recorded. From each donor, a roughly 2.5 ml peripheral blood sample was drawn into PAXgene tubes and stored at -80 degrees C. Total RNA was isolated from whole blood with the PAXgene blood miRNA kit on an automated QIAcube, without T cell sorting. Peripheral blood from monozygotic twin pairs who were concordant or discordant for inflammatory bowel disease underwent deep TCRalpha and TCRbeta repertoire profiling using unique molecular barcoding. Smoking habits were recorded for all twin pairs, and each individual was classified as a current, former or never smoker. The sample originates from a study of monozygotic twins with inflammatory bowel disease (dated by TCRdb to between 2018 and 2021). For context, the study as a whole: In total, 30 or so monozygotic twin pairs made up the full study: 19 Danish pairs, all IBD-discordant, plus nine German pairs, of which four were IBD-concordant and five were IBD-discordant. Each individual had, on average, about 151 000 unique TCRalpha sequences and 181 000 unique TCRbeta sequences available for analysis. Disease-associated traits were sought mainly through comparisons between IBD patients and their genetically identical healthy co-twins within discordant pairs.

What the work shows at the level of the full study, not this receptor alone: Fewer clonotypes were shared with other individuals by IBD patients than by healthy twins, most markedly in patients showing signs of disease activity. Repertoire similarity did not differ between concordant and discordant twins, which could be due to limited statistical power. Measured by the inverse Simpson index, TCRbeta repertoire diversity was lower in IBD patients than in their healthy co-twins. Distinction between different T cell subtypes could not be achieved in the analysis. Because patients were on differing immunosuppressive treatments, the repertoires may have picked up extra background noise and inter-individual variability. No single strong signal or clonotype linked to IBD turned up in the results, so the idea that one exists was not supported.

The material sequenced was blood. The TCR sequence derives from a human donor with ulcerative colitis or Crohn's disease, or a healthy co-twin of an affected twin (not recorded which). The sequence is built from TRBV10-3 and TRBJ1-6. CDR3 region: CAISEDSPRNSPLHF.